The clone carrying this TCR beta chain was counted once. This table comes from immunoSEQ multiplex PCR, and its TCRdb copy is limited to in-frame clones, with some not included. This repertoire shows nearly 350,000 clones, around 87% found once; its top ten account for about 6%. The CDR3 is made up of 18 amino acids. In germline, CDR1 is LNHDA, CDR2 SQIVND (reference sequence). J lost 5 bases, V lost 1 base, and 12 bases had no gene match. These data are taken from a study of blood T cell repertoires in COVID-19. Sequencing used peripheral blood. V and J are TRBV19 and TRBJ2-5; 11 bases are a match to TRBD2. This receptor was identified in a woman aged 45-59 years with COVID-19, enrolled during active disease. CDR3 protein: CASSIGRGGLAGRETQYF. The CDR3 DNA sequence: TGTGCCAGTAGTATAGGCCGGGGCGGACTAGCGGGCCGCGAGACCCAGTACTTC.